The rows below give T cell receptor beta chains drawn from one sample of a study of stem cell transplantation in POMP-related autoinflammatory disease. Using immunoSEQ multiplex PCR, the repertoire was profiled, and TCRdb retains in-frame clones only, with some absent. The table has around 1,300 clones, about 74% seen once; the top ten hold about an eighth. The sample taken for sequencing was CD8+ T cells from PBMCs. Receptors were obtained from a human donor in good health. CDR3s include the opening cysteine and the closing phenylalanine or tryptophan. A D gene is named only where the DNA matches it firmly. Size is stated for part of the rows, as once, few or many counts, or as a class when the clone is expanded.

TRBJ2-5 - TRBV5-1 14 - TGCGCCAGCAGCTTGGTACAGAACCAAGAGACCCAGTACTTC CASSLVQNQETQYF
TRBJ2-1 - TRBV7-9 13 few TGTGCCAGCAGCTTTGAGGGGTTCAATGAGCAGTTCTTC CASSFEGFNEQFF
TRBJ1-1 - TRBV6-5 12 once TGTGCCAGCAGATACGTTAACACTGAAGCTTTCTTT CASRYVNTEAFF
TRBJ1-2 - TRBV9 14 - TGTGCCAGCAGCACCTCGGTGGCCCACTATGGCTACACCTTC CASSTSVAHYGYTF
TRBJ2-1 - TRBV7-9 13 - TGTGCCAGCAACCAGGGGAGGACAAATGAGCAGTTCTTC CASNQGRTNEQFF
TRBJ2-7 - TRBV19 15 - TGTGCCAGTAGTATGGGGTCCGCCGGGCCCTACGAGCAGTACTTC CASSMGSAGPYEQYF
TRBJ2-1 TRBD2 TRBV18 21 - TGTGCCAGCTCACCAGTCCAGCCTCTCGTACTAGCGGTGTACCGTAACAATGAGCAGTTCTTC CASSPVQPLVLAVYRNNEQFF
TRBJ2-7 - TRBV19 13 - TGTGCCAGTAGTATAGTCCTTCGAGGGGAGCAGTACTTC CASSIVLRGEQYF
TRBJ1-2 - TRBV2 13 - TGTGCCAGCGGGCGGGGGGAGCACTATGGCTACACCTTC CASGRGEHYGYTF
TRBJ2-7 - TRBV2 14 - TGTGCCAGCAGTGAAGCATTAAGGAGCTACGAGCAGTACTTC CASSEALRSYEQYF
TRBJ1-2 - TRBV19 14 - TGTGCCAGTAGTACACGCAGGGAGAACTATGGCTACACCTTC CASSTRRENYGYTF
TRBJ2-7 - TRBV5-5 14 - TGTGCCAGCAGCTGGACGGATCCTCGGAACGAGCAGTACTTC CASSWTDPRNEQYF
TRBJ2-7 - TRBV5-6 14 - TGTGCCAGCAGCAAAACGACGGGATACTACGAGCAGTACTTC CASSKTTGYYEQYF
TRBJ2-7 - TRBV6-6 16 - TGTGCCAGCAGTTACTCGAGTCAGGGACTCAACTACGAGCAGTACTTC CASSYSSQGLNYEQYF
TRBJ2-5 - TRBV27 15 large TGTGCCAGCAGTCCTACAGGGACATGGGGGGAGACCCAGTACTTC CASSPTGTWGETQYF
TRBJ2-5 TRBD1 TRBV29-1 14 - TGCAGCGCCAGCCCGGACAGGGGAGTGGAGACCCAGTACTTC CSASPDRGVETQYF
TRBJ2-1 TRBD1 TRBV5-4 15 - TGTGCCAGCAGACACGACAGGGGGCAAAACAATGAGCAGTTCTTC CASRHDRGQNNEQFF
TRBJ2-6 - TRBV5-6 15 - TGTGCCAGCAGCTTGGGGGGTTTTGGGGCCAACGTCCTGACTTTC CASSLGGFGANVLTF
TRBJ1-1 TRBD1 TRBV6-1 13 once TGTGCCAGCAGTGATCCCCCCAGGGGGGTGGCTTTCTTT CASSDPPRGVAFF
TRBJ2-7 - TRBV5-5 14 - TGTGCCAGCAGCCTGACCCCGCTAATGGAGGAGCAGTACTTC CASSLTPLMEEQYF
TRBJ2-7 - TRBV27 13 - TGTGCCAGCAGTTTATCCCGGGGGTACGAGCAGTACTTC CASSLSRGYEQYF
TRBJ2-1 - TRBV19 16 once TGTGCCTCGAGGGGGGTTTTGGCCACCACCTACAATGAGCAGTTCTTC CASRGVLATTYNEQFF
TRBJ2-3 TRBD2 TRBV28 14 - TGTGCCACTACGCAGCGGGGGGGGACCGATACGCAGTATTTT CATTQRGGTDTQYF
TRBJ2-3 TRBD2 TRBV13 20 - TGTGCCAGCAGCTTTTACCCCCTTGCACCAGCGGGGCCCCGCACAGATACGCAGTATTTT CASSFYPLAPAGPRTDTQYF
TRBJ1-5 TRBD1 TRBV7-8 15 - TGTGCCAGCAGCTTAGACGATACAGGGGTTCAGCCCCAGCATTTT CASSLDDTGVQPQHF
TRBJ2-3 - TRBV5-8 12 - TGTGCCAGCAGTCCTAAGAAAGATACGCAGTATTTT CASSPKKDTQYF
TRBJ1-6 TRBD1 TRBV4-1 17 large TGCGCCAGCAGCCAAAAAACAGGGGGCAATTATAATTCACCCCTCCACTTT CASSQKTGGNYNSPLHF
TRBJ1-1 - TRBV25-1 13 - TGTGCCAGCACCGACAGACTGGGGACTGAAGCTTTCTTT CASTDRLGTEAFF
TRBJ2-7 - TRBV4-2 13 - TGTGCCAGCAGCCAAGCCAGGGAATACGAGCAGTACTTC CASSQAREYEQYF
TRBJ1-2 TRBD1 TRBV5-4 14 - TGTGCCAGCAGCGGAACCGGGACAGCCTATGGCTACACCTTC CASSGTGTAYGYTF
TRBJ2-7 - TRBV9 12 - TGTGCCAGCAGCGGGGACGGTGGCGAGCAGTACTTC CASSGDGGEQYF
TRBJ1-1 TRBD1 TRBV7-9 18 - TGTGCCAGCAGCCCCCTTCGACAGGGGGCACGGACGAACACTGAAGCTTTCTTT CASSPLRQGARTNTEAFF
TRBJ2-5 TRBD2 TRBV6-5 15 - TGTGCCAGCAACCGGGGTAGCGGGGGTAGGGAGACCCAGTACTTC CASNRGSGGRETQYF
TRBJ1-3 - TRBV4-1 16 few TGCGCCAGCAGCCACTACGTAACAGTTGGAGGAAACACCATATATTTT CASSHYVTVGGNTIYF
TRBJ2-2 - TRBV11-3 12 - TGTGCCAGCAGCTCCCGGGCCGGGGAGCTGTTTTTT CASSSRAGELFF
TRBJ1-3 TRBD1 TRBV10-1 14 large TGCGCCAGCAGACCCCAGGGGGGGCGAAACACCATATATTTT CASRPQGGRNTIYF
TRBJ2-2 - TRBV5-8 15 - TGTGCCAGCACCCCGGGCCCCGAGGGCACCGGGGAGCTGTTTTTT CASTPGPEGTGELFF
TRBJ1-2 TRBD1 TRBV10-2 13 - TGCGCCAGCAGTGAGAACAGGGGGGATGGCTACACCTTC CASSENRGDGYTF
TRBJ2-5 TRBD1 TRBV5-1 14 - TGCGCCAGCAGCTTGGGCGTAGGGGGCGAGACCCAGTACTTC CASSLGVGGETQYF
TRBJ1-2 - TRBV30 20 - TGTGCCTGGAGTGGTAGTGGGGGGGCACATTCGGTCGAGACCTCGCCTGGCTACACCTTC CAWSGSGGAHSVETSPGYTF